This T cell receptor (beta chain) was recovered during a study of blood T cell repertoires in COVID-19. On the study more broadly: Samples came from the United States, Italy and Spain, spanning acute and convalescent COVID-19. T cells, B-cell-depleted T cells, or PBMCs provided the cDNA or gDNA that served as material.

The germline CDR1 and CDR2 sequences are SGHDN and FVKESK. This CDR3 comprises 14 residues. V shed 5 bases and J shed 5 bases, with 15 bases lying between them. The authors' processing: Estimation of nucleated cell counts was performed using reference gene primer amplification. Libraries were prepared by immunoSEQ multiplex PCR; TCRdb keeps only in-frame clonotypes and omits some of them. V, J and clone size are taken as reported in that table, and D and trimming were inferred from the DNA itself. The sample has 100,000 or so clones; approximately 89% are singletons. V is TRBV14 and J is TRBJ1-1, with D maybe TRBD1 (5 bases). Input material: peripheral blood. The TCR comes from a man aged 45 to 65 with active COVID-19. The DNA for the CDR3 is TGTGCCAGCAGCGTACTGACGGGGGGAACTGAAGCTTTCTTT. Its translation is CASSVLTGGTEAFF. The variable domain in full, completed from reference TRBV14 and TRBJ1-1, reads EAGVTQFPSHSVIEKGQTVTLRCDPISGHDNLYWYRRVMGKEIKFLLHFVKESKQDESGMPNNRFLAERTGGTYSTLKVQPAELEDSGVYFCASSVLTGGTEAFFGQGTRLTVV.